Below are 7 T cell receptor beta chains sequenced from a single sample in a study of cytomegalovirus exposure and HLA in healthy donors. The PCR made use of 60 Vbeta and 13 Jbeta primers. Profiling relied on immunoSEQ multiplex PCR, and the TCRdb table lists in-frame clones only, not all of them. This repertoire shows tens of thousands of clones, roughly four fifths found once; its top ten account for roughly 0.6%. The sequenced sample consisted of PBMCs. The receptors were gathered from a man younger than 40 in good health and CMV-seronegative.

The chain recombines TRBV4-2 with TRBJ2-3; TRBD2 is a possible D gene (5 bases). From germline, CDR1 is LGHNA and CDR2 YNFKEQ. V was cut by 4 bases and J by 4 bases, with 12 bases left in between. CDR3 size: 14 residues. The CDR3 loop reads CASSPPERPDTQYF. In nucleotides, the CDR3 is TGTGCCAGCAGCCCCCCCGAGCGGCCAGATACGCAGTATTTT.

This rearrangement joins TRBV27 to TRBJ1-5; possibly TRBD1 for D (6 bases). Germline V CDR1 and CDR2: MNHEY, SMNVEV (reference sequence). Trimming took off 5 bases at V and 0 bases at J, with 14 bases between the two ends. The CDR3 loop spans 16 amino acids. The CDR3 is CASSTKGHFSNQPQHF. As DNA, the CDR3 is TGTGCCAGCAGTACCAAGGGACACTTTAGCAATCAGCCCCAGCATTTT.

This CDR3 is CSVHRDLNTEAFF. The CDR3 coding sequence is TGCAGCGTGCACAGGGACCTGAACACTGAAGCTTTCTTT. The chain links TRBV29-1 to TRBJ1-1, with a weak D call TRBD1 (6 bases). The germline V gene encodes CDR1 SQVTM and CDR2 ANQGSEA. The CDR3 is 13 amino acids. Deletions cut 6 bases from V and 0 bases from J, with 11 bases between.

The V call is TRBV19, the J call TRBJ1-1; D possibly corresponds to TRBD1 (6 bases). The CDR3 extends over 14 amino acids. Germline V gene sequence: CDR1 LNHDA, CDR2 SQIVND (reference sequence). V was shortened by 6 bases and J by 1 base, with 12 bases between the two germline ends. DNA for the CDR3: TGTGCCAGTAGCCTGCAGGGGCCGAACACTGAAGCTTTCTTT. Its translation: CASSLQGPNTEAFF.

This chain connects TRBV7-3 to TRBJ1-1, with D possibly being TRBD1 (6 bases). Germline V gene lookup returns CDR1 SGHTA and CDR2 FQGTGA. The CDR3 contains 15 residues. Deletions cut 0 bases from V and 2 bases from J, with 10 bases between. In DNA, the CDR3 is TGTGCCAGCAGCTTAACTGCTGGGGGCAACACTGAAGCTTTCTTT. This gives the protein CASSLTAGGNTEAFF. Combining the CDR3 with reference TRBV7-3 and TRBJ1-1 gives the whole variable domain GAGVSQTPSNKVTEKGKYVELRCDPISGHTALYWYRQSLGQGPEFLIYFQGTGAADDSGLPNDRFFAVRPEGSVSTLKIQRTERGDSAVYLCASSLTAGGNTEAFFGQGTRLTVV.

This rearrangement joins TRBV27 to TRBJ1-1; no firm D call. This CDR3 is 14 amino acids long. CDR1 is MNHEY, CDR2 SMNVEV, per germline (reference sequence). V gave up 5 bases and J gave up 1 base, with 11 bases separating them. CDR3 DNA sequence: TGTGCCAGCAGTCAATCCTTCGGGAACACTGAAGCTTTCTTT. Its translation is CASSQSFGNTEAFF.

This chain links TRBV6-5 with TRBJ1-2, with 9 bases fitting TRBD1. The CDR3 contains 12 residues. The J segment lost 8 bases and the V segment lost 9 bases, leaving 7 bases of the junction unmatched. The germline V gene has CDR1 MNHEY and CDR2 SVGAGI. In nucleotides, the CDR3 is TGTGCCAGTGTCGACAGGGGGTCCGGCTACACCTTC. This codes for CASVDRGSGYTF.